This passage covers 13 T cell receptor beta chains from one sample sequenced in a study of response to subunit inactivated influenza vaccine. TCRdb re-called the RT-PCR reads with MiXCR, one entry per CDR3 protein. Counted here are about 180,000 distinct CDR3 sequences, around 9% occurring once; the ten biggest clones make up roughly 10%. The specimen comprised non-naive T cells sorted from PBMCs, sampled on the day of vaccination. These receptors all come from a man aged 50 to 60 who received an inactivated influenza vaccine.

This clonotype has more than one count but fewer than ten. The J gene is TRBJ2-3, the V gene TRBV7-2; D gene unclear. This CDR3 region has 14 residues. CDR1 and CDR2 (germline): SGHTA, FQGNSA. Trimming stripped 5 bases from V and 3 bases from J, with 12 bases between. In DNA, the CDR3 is TGTGCCAGCAGCCTCGGGCCGGCAACAGATACGCAGTATTTT. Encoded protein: CASSLGPATDTQYF. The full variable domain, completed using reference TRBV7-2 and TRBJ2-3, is GAGVSQSPSNKVTEKGKDVELRCDPISGHTALYWYRQSLGQGLEFLIYFQGNSAPDKSGLPSDRFSAERTGGSVSTLTIQRTQQEDSAVYLCASSLGPATDTQYFGPGTRLTVL.

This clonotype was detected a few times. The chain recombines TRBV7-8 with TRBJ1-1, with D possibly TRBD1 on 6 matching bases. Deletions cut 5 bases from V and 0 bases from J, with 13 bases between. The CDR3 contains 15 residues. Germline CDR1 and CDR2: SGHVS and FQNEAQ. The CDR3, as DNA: TGTGCCAGCAGCCCCGGGGGGCACATGAACACTGAAGCTTTCTTT. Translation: CASSPGGHMNTEAFF.

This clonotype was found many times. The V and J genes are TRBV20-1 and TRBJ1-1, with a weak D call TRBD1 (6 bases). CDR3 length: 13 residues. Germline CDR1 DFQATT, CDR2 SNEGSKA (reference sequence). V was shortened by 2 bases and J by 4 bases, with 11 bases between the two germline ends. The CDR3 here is CSARLTGPTEAFF. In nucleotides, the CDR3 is TGCAGTGCTAGACTAACAGGGCCCACTGAAGCTTTCTTT.

Here the CDR3 reads CSVSGLAGGSSYEQYF. DNA of the CDR3: TGCAGCGTTTCGGGACTAGCGGGAGGAAGCTCCTACGAGCAGTACTTC. This chain connects TRBV29-1 to TRBJ2-7; 15 positions match TRBD2. The trim removed 5 bases at V and 0 bases at J, leaving 5 bases unmatched. Germline V CDR1 and CDR2: SQVTM, ANQGSEA. This CDR3 is 16 amino acids long.

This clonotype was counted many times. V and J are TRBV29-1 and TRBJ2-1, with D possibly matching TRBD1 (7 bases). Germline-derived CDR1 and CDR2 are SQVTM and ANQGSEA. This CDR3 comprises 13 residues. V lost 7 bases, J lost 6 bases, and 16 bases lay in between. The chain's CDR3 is CSANRQGGNEQFF. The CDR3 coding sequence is TGCAGCGCCAACCGACAGGGAGGCAATGAGCAGTTCTTC.

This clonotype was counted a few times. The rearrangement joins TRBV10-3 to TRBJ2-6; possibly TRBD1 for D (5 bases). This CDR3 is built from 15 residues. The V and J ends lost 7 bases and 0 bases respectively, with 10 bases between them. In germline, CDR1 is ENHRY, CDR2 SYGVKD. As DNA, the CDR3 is TGTGCCATCAAACAGGACATCTCTGGGGCCAACGTCCTGACTTTC. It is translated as CAIKQDISGANVLTF.

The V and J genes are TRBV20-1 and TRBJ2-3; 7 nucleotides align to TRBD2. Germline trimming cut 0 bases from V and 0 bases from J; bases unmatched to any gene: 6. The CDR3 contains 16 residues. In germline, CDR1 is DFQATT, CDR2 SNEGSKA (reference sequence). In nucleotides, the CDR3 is TGCAGTGCTAGAGATCATGGGCGGGGGAGCACAGATACGCAGTATTTT. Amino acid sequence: CSARDHGRGSTDTQYF.

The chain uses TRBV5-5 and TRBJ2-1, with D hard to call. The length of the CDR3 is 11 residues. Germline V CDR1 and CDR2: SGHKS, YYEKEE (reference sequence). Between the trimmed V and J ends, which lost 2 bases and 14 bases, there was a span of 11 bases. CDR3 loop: CASSFRQMEFF. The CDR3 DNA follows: TGTGCCAGCAGCTTTAGGCAGATGGAGTTCTTC.

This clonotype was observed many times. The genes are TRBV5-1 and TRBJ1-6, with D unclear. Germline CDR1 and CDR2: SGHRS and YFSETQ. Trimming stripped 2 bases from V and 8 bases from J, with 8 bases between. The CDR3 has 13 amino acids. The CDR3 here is CASSFNIDSPLHF. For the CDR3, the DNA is TGCGCCAGCAGCTTTAATATAGATTCACCCCTCCACTTT. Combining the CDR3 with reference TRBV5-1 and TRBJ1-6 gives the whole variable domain KAGVTQTPRYLIKTRGQQVTLSCSPISGHRSVSWYQQTPGQGLQFLFEYFSETQRNKGNFPGRFSGRQFSNSRSEMNVSTLELGDSALYLCASSFNIDSPLHFGNGTRLTVT.

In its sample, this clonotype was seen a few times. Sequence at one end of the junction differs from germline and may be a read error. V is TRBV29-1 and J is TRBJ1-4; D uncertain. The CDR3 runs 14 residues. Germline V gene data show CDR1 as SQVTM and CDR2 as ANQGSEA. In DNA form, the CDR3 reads TGCAGCGTTGTTCCAAGGGCAACTAATGAAAAACTGGTTTTT. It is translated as CSVVPRATNEKLVF.

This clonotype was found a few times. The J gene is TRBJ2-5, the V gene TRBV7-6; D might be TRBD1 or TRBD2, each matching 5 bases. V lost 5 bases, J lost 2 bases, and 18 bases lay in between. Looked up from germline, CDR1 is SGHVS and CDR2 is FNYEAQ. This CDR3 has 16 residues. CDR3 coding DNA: TGTGCCAGCAGCCCCGGGACGAATCCCTCTCAAGAGACCCAGTACTTC. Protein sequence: CASSPGTNPSQETQYF.

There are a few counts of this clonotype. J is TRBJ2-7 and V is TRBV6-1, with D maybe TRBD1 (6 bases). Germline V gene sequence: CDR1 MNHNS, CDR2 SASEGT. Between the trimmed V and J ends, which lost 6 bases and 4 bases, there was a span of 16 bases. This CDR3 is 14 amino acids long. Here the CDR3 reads CASSLTGFVYEQYF. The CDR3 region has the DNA TGTGCCAGCAGCCTCACAGGGTTTGTATACGAGCAGTACTTC.

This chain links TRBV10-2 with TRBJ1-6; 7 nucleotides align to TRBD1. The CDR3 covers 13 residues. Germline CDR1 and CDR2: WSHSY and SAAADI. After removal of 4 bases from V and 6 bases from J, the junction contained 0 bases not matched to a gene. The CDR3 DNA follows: TGCGCCAGCAGTGGACAGGGTAATTCACCCCTCCACTTT. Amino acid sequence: CASSGQGNSPLHF.